The clone carrying this TCR beta chain was observed a few times. The data were obtained in a study of blood T cell repertoires in COVID-19. About the study: The United States, Italy and Spain supplied acute and convalescent COVID-19 samples. T cells, B-cell-depleted T cells, or PBMCs supplied cDNA or gDNA.

CDR1 is LNHDA, CDR2 SQIVND, per germline (reference sequence). V gave up 3 bases and J gave up 1 base, with 7 bases separating them. CDR3 length: 13 residues. In the authors' methods: Amplification with reference gene primers provided the estimates of nucleated cell counts. The assay was immunoSEQ multiplex PCR, and TCRdb's table has in-frame clones only and misses some. The DNA was the basis for D and trimming; V, J and clone size are from that table. The sample carries more than 300,000 clones, more than 70% recorded once. The chain employs TRBV19 and TRBJ2-7; D gene uncertain. The TCR originated in a woman between 45 and 60 years old with acute or convalescent COVID-19. Sequenced input: peripheral blood. The CDR3 DNA follows: TGTGCCAGTAGTATCTCCAGGTCCTACGAGCAGTACTTC. Protein sequence: CASSISRSYEQYF.